This TCR beta chain derives from a study of CXCR3-negative and CXCR3-positive naive CD8 T cells (dated by TCRdb to about 2019). For the study in its entirety: In total, about 135 million TRB reads were obtained, or roughly 1.5 +/- 0.3 million reads per library. Data from about 10 donors, pooled across two independent experiments, went into the diversity and physicochemical repertoire analyses. Naive subsets from five or six donors and memory cells from 3 donors were included in the TRBV-TRBJ cluster analysis. What the research found in general, with its limitations: TRB CDR3s from CXCR3-positive naive cells showed higher hydrophobicity (lower Kidera factor 4), lower energy, and higher strength and volume indices than CXCR3-negative naive cells. Freshly isolated PBMCs were used for most assays because CXCR3 expression partially decreased after cryopreservation. Repertoire diversity was comparably high in both naive subsets but much lower in memory CD8+ T cells. Surface CD5, linked to self-reactivity in mice, was comparable between naive subsets; TCR interaction strength was therefore also inferred from TRB CDR3 physicochemical properties. Similar TRBV-TRBJ usage was shown by naive CXCR3-negative and CXCR3-positive cells from the same donor, whereas distinct patterns were shown by memory cells.

Each CD8+ T cell subset was flow-sorted in triplicate, and 300,000 or so cells per subset were placed directly into RLT lysis buffer. To exclude memory contaminants, naive CD8+ T cells were stringently defined as CD45RO-CCR7+CD27+CD95-. Peripheral blood mononuclear cells were isolated from buffy coats by standard density gradient centrifugation. Naive CXCR3-negative and CXCR3-positive CD8+ T cells were flow-sorted using a FACSAria III. An RNeasy Mini Kit was used to extract total RNA from the sorted cells. The CDR3, from cysteine to phenylalanine, totals 17 residues. DNA is not on record. The germline V gene (reference sequence) supplies CDR1 PRHDT and CDR2 FYEKMQ. As regards this clonotype: What this receptor recognizes is not known.

Sequencing instrument: NextSeq 550. The Human TCR Profiling Kit (MiLaboratory) was used to make UMI-labeled 5' RACE TRB cDNA libraries. cDNA synthesis used the entire amount of extracted RNA, and PCR amplification then used the entire amount of cDNA produced. Libraries were prepared in parallel using an identical number of PCR cycles. Per the original workflow: About 54,000 +/- 9,700 unique UMI-labeled TRB cDNA molecules per library were extracted with MIGEC and MiXCR, with at least two reads per UMI required. On average, approximately 40,000 +/- 10,000 functional in-frame TRB CDR3 nucleotide clonotypes lacking stop codons were found per library. After each sample was downsampled to 5000 UMI-labeled TRB molecules, VDJtools was used to calculate diversity metrics such as normalized Shannon-Wiener and Chao1. VDJtools computed clonotype-size-weighted physicochemical properties of the central five CDR3 residues: interaction energy, strength, volume and Kidera factor 4. TCRdb reprocessed the public reads and reports one entry per CDR3 protein sequence, without DNA. None of the V and J calls come from the authors' own analysis; TCRdb made them. The sample table gives fewer than 95,000 distinct CDR3 sequences. Of the sample, around 1.5% falls within the top ten clones.

The sequence was obtained from a human donor in good health. Some clones in this sample may be carry-over from other donors' samples. Sequenced sample: naive CXCR3- CD8+ T cells from blood. The sample's cell subset or site label, in plain terms: CD45RO-CCR7+CD27+CD95- naive CD8+ T cells lacking CXCR3 (TNR3-). The chain couples TRBV13 to TRBJ2-6; TCRdb's D gene call, TRBD1, goes unchecked for lack of DNA. The CDR3 loop reads CASSFGGGASGANVLTF.